A single sample is the source of the 32 T cell receptor beta chains below, sequenced in a study of identifying expanded T cells in peripheral blood. The assay was immunoSEQ multiplex PCR, and TCRdb's table has in-frame clones only and misses some. The sample lists roughly 96,000 clones, roughly 86% occurring once. The source material was blood. These receptors all come from a person between 18 and 69 years old in good health.

The chain couples TRBV5-5 to TRBJ2-4; D is uncertain. Trimming removed 1 base from V and 4 bases from J, with 9 bases in between. Germline V lookup: CDR1 SGHKS, CDR2 YYEKEE (reference sequence). The CDR3 spans 14 residues. The CDR3 spells CASSLFDGKNIQYF. DNA for the CDR3: TGTGCCAGCAGCTTGTTTGACGGTAAAAACATTCAGTACTTC.

The rearrangement links TRBV9 to TRBJ2-7; D may be TRBD1 (6 bases). The CDR3 has 13 amino acids. The V end lost 0 bases, the J end lost 5 bases, and 9 bases lay between the germline ends. From germline, CDR1 is SGDLS and CDR2 YYNGEE. The CDR3 DNA is TGTGCCAGCAGCGTAGACCAGGGGCACGAGCAGTACTTC. Residues: CASSVDQGHEQYF.

V usage is TRBV13 and J usage is TRBJ1-2, with 9 bases aligning to TRBD1. CDR3 size: 14 residues. The trim removed 5 bases at V and 3 bases at J, leaving 4 bases unmatched. Germline loops: CDR1 PRHDT, CDR2 FYEKMQ (reference sequence). CDR3: CASSGQGWDYGYTF. The CDR3 nucleotides read TGTGCCAGCAGCGGACAGGGGTGGGACTATGGCTACACCTTC.

The chain links TRBV5-5 to TRBJ1-1; weak D call: TRBD1 (5 bases). V was shortened by 6 bases and J by 2 bases, with 11 bases between the two germline ends. CDR3 length equals 13 residues. Germline CDR1 SGHKS, CDR2 YYEKEE (reference sequence). CDR3 nucleotides: TGTGCCAGCACAGCCAGGGACAACACTGAAGCTTTCTTT. Its translation: CASTARDNTEAFF.

This clone was detected a few times. J is TRBJ1-4 and V is TRBV10-3, with a weak D call TRBD1 (6 bases). CDR1 and CDR2 (germline): ENHRY, SYGVKD. The V end was cut by 0 bases, the J end by 6 bases, with 11 bases between. The CDR3 is made up of 15 amino acids. The CDR3 reads CAISESTGSYEKLFF. CDR3 coding DNA: TGTGCCATCAGTGAGTCAACAGGGTCTTATGAAAAACTGTTTTTT.

The chain combines TRBV7-3 with TRBJ1-1, with TRBD1 matching over 11 bases. CDR1 and CDR2 (germline): SGHTA, FQGTGA. The CDR3 totals 17 residues. The ends lost 0 bases at V and 7 bases at J; junction bases unmatched: 10. The chain's CDR3 is CASSLTFRTGGAGEAFF. As DNA, the CDR3 is TGTGCCAGCAGCTTAACGTTCAGGACAGGGGGCGCGGGTGAAGCTTTCTTT.

The chain links TRBV15 to TRBJ2-7, with 9 positions matching TRBD1. From germline, CDR1 is LNHNV and CDR2 YYDKDF (reference sequence). J was trimmed by 3 bases and V by 2 bases; bases with no gene match: 8. The CDR3 length is 16 residues. The CDR3 DNA is TGTGCCACCAGCAGACCGCCCGGGACAGGGAACTACGAGCAGTACTTC. This encodes CATSRPPGTGNYEQYF.

The rearrangement joins TRBV7-8 to TRBJ1-2, with 12 positions matching TRBD1. The CDR3 consists of 17 residues. J was trimmed by 8 bases and V by 4 bases; bases with no gene match: 14. Germline-derived CDR1 and CDR2 are SGHVS and FQNEAQ. For the CDR3, the DNA is TGTGCCAGCAGCTCGGGGGCGGCCGGGACAGGGGGCAAGGGCTACACCTTC. Translating gives CASSSGAAGTGGKGYTF.

The chain combines TRBV7-2 with TRBJ2-6, with D perhaps matching TRBD1 or TRBD2 (5 bases each). V was clipped by 6 bases and J by 0 bases, with 9 bases between them. CDR3 length: 15 amino acids. Germline V gives CDR1 SGHTA, CDR2 FQGNSA. CDR3 amino acids: CASRAGSSGANVLTF. CDR3 sequence (DNA): TGTGCCAGCAGGGCAGGGAGCTCTGGGGCCAACGTCCTGACTTTC.

The chain is built from TRBV18 and TRBJ2-7; no clear D. The germline V gene encodes CDR1 KGHSH and CDR2 LQKENI. V was cut by 3 bases and J by 5 bases, with 17 bases left in between. The CDR3 is 15 amino acids. The CDR3 bases are TGTGCCAGCTCACCCTTCCGCGGCCCCTCGAACGAGCAGTACTTC. Translating gives CASSPFRGPSNEQYF.

The chain has TRBV7-7 and TRBJ2-7; 8 bases agree with TRBD2. V trimming: 1 base; J trimming: 2 bases; junction bases outside the gene matches: 7. The CDR3 consists of 16 residues. Germline V gene sequence: CDR1 SSHAT, CDR2 FNYEAQ (reference sequence). CDR3 protein: CASSLGTSRKPYEQYF. The CDR3 region has the DNA TGTGCCAGCAGCTTAGGGACTAGCCGCAAGCCCTACGAGCAGTACTTC. The variable domain in full, completed from reference TRBV7-7 and TRBJ2-7, reads GAGVSQSPRYKVTKRGQDVTLRCDPISSHATLYWYQQALGQGPEFLTYFNYEAQPDKSGLPSDRFSAERPEGSISTLTIQRTEQRDSAMYRCASSLGTSRKPYEQYFGPGTRLTVT.

The chain carries TRBV5-1 and TRBJ2-7; D gene uncertain. V was shortened by 0 bases and J by 3 bases, with 16 bases between the two germline ends. Germline assignment: CDR1 SGHRS and CDR2 YFSETQ. The CDR3 has 16 amino acids. The CDR3 region has the DNA TGCGCCAGCAGCTTGGCGGCGGCCCCGAAAATCTACGAGCAGTACTTC. Translating it yields CASSLAAAPKIYEQYF.

The gene calls are TRBV28 and TRBJ1-2; maybe TRBD1 (5 bases). This CDR3 is built from 14 residues. Germline V gene data show CDR1 as MDHEN and CDR2 as SYDVKM. The V end lost 3 bases, the J end lost 2 bases, and 10 bases lay between the germline ends. The CDR3 protein is CASSFGRVNYGYTF. The DNA for the CDR3 is TGTGCCAGCAGTTTTGGCAGGGTGAACTATGGCTACACCTTC.

The chain has TRBV27 and TRBJ1-6; 9 bases are shared with TRBD1. The CDR3 has 14 residues. Germline V gives CDR1 MNHEY, CDR2 SMNVEV (reference sequence). V lost 7 bases, J lost 7 bases, and 5 bases stayed unmatched. CDR3 region: CASTHDRGNSPLHF. The CDR3 DNA is TGTGCCAGCACTCATGACAGGGGGAATTCACCCCTCCACTTT.

This clone was observed a handful of times. V is TRBV5-5 and J is TRBJ1-2; D call uncertain. Between the trimmed V and J ends, which lost 4 bases and 4 bases, there was a span of 11 bases. Germline V gene sequence: CDR1 SGHKS, CDR2 YYEKEE (reference sequence). The CDR3 has 13 residues. The CDR3: CASSPWQVYGYTF. In DNA, the CDR3 is TGTGCCAGCAGCCCCTGGCAGGTCTATGGCTACACCTTC.

V usage is TRBV5-1 and J usage is TRBJ1-4, with TRBD1 as a possible D gene (5 bases). This CDR3 comprises 13 residues. Trimming left V 7 bases short and J 4 bases short, with 11 bases between. Germline V gene sequence: CDR1 SGHRS, CDR2 YFSETQ. The CDR3 nucleotides read TGCGCCAGCCGGACATCGGATAATGAAAAACTGTTTTTT. This sequence encodes CASRTSDNEKLFF.

J is TRBJ2-2 and V is TRBV18; D perhaps matches TRBD2 (5 bases). CDR1 and CDR2 (germline): KGHSH, LQKENI. The CDR3 sequence is 14 residues long. V was cut by 4 bases and J by 4 bases, with 10 bases left in between. The CDR3 reads CASSHLGSTGELFF. Here the CDR3 DNA reads TGTGCCAGCTCACATTTAGGGAGCACCGGGGAGCTGTTTTTT. Complete variable domain (other parts from reference TRBV18 and TRBJ2-2): NAGVMQNPRHLVRRRGQEARLRCSPMKGHSHVYWYRQLPEEGLKFMVYLQKENIIDESGMPKERFSAEFPKEGPSILRIQQVVRGDSAAYFCASSHLGSTGELFFGEGSRLTVL.

The chain joins TRBV5-5 to TRBJ1-4; no reliable D call. The CDR3 sequence is 15 residues long. CDR1 is SGHKS and CDR2 is YYEKEE in the germline V gene (reference sequence). Trimming cost V 1 base and J 7 bases, with 14 bases left between them. This CDR3 is CASSLITQSIEKLFF. The CDR3 bases are TGTGCCAGCAGCTTGATTACCCAGAGTATTGAAAAACTGTTTTTT.

The chain recombines TRBV2 with TRBJ1-4, with D hard to call. The germline V and J ends were trimmed by 7 bases and 4 bases, with 10 bases remaining between them. Germline V gives CDR1 SNHLY, CDR2 FYNNEI. The CDR3 extends over 13 amino acids. The CDR3 spells CASNEGNNEKLFF. The DNA for the CDR3 is TGTGCCAGCAACGAGGGAAATAATGAAAAACTGTTTTTT.

This sequence joins TRBV7-9 and TRBJ2-3; unclear D gene. This CDR3 region has 13 residues. The V gene lost 1 base and the J gene lost 7 bases, with 9 bases spanning the gap. The V gene's germline CDR1 is SEHNR and CDR2 FQNEAQ (reference sequence). The CDR3 bases are TGTGCCAGCAGCTTAGGTGGCGAGAATACGCAGTATTTT. Its translation: CASSLGGENTQYF.

The rearrangement uses TRBV6-5 and TRBJ1-1; D remains ambiguous. This CDR3 is built from 14 residues. Germline CDR1 is MNHEY and CDR2 is SVGAGI. Trimming left V 2 bases short and J 5 bases short, with 12 bases between. CDR3 in amino acids: CASSYNSETTEAFF. In nucleotides, the CDR3 is TGTGCCAGCAGTTACAACTCTGAGACGACTGAAGCTTTCTTT.

This clone was observed once. The rearrangement uses TRBV7-2 and TRBJ1-2, with 7 bases identical to TRBD1. V lost 5 bases and J lost 6; bases outside the gene matches: 12. The germline V gene encodes CDR1 SGHTA and CDR2 FQGNSA. This CDR3 comprises 15 residues. CDR3 loop: CASSLTYRGLDGYTF. DNA for the CDR3: TGTGCCAGCAGCCTAACCTACAGGGGCCTGGATGGCTACACCTTC.

V usage is TRBV20-1 and J usage is TRBJ1-2; no clear D gene. Germline CDR1 is DFQATT and CDR2 is SNEGSKA (reference sequence). The CDR3 runs 11 residues. V was cut by 3 bases and J by 4 bases, with 6 bases left in between. The CDR3 DNA reads TGCAGTGCTAGTGAGGCCTATGGCTACACCTTC. Its protein product is CSASEAYGYTF.

The rearrangement links TRBV7-2 to TRBJ1-6, with D unresolved. V dropped 5 bases and J dropped 4 bases, with 12 bases sitting between them. CDR3 length equals 15 residues. CDR1 is SGHTA, CDR2 FQGNSA, per germline. CDR3 residues: CASSPRTGYNSPLHF. The CDR3 bases are TGTGCCAGCAGCCCAAGGACGGGTTATAATTCACCCCTCCACTTT.

The V gene is TRBV27, the J gene TRBJ2-5; D is possibly TRBD2 (5 bases). Germline V gene data show CDR1 as MNHEY and CDR2 as SMNVEV (reference sequence). V shed 9 bases and J shed 1 base, with 12 bases lying between them. The CDR3 spans 13 residues. CDR3 nucleotide sequence: TGTGCCAGTTCTAGCCGGCGCCAAGAGACCCAGTACTTC. Translation gives CASSSRRQETQYF.

The chain has TRBV30 and TRBJ2-4, with 10 bases matching TRBD1. The trim removed 3 bases at V and 2 bases at J, leaving 7 bases unmatched. From germline, CDR1 is GTSNPN and CDR2 SVGIG (reference sequence). The CDR3 totals 16 residues. CDR3 in amino acids: CAWSPGTGVSKNIQYF. The CDR3 DNA is TGTGCCTGGAGCCCCGGGACAGGGGTTTCCAAAAACATTCAGTACTTC.

The gene calls are TRBV19 and TRBJ1-2; 9 positions match TRBD1. Trimming cost V 6 bases and J 4 bases; bases outside gene matches: 15. This CDR3 is built from 17 residues. Germline V CDR1 and CDR2: LNHDA, SQIVND (reference sequence). CDR3 protein: CASSPLTGGLVSYGYTF. CDR3 nucleotide sequence: TGTGCCAGTAGCCCTCTGACAGGGGGGCTGGTGAGCTATGGCTACACCTTC.

The chain employs TRBV5-1 and TRBJ1-2; D remains unclear. CDR3 length equals 11 residues. The V and J ends lost 0 bases and 8 bases respectively, with 5 bases between them. Germline V lookup: CDR1 SGHRS, CDR2 YFSETQ. Here the CDR3 reads CASSLDRGYTF. In DNA form, the CDR3 reads TGCGCCAGCAGCTTGGATCGAGGCTACACCTTC.

This chain connects TRBV5-8 to TRBJ2-7, with TRBD1 identical over 9 bases. Looked up from germline, CDR1 is SGHTS and CDR2 is YDEGEE. J was trimmed by 4 bases and V by 7 bases; bases with no gene match: 6. The CDR3 covers 13 residues. CDR3 DNA sequence: TGTGCCAGCGCAAACAGGGGGCTTTACGAGCAGTACTTC. This encodes CASANRGLYEQYF.

The rearrangement links TRBV11-2 to TRBJ2-3, with D perhaps TRBD1 or TRBD2 (6 bases each). The CDR3 consists of 15 residues. Per germline, CDR1 SGHAT and CDR2 FQNNGV. V was shortened by 3 bases and J by 5 bases, with 15 bases between the two germline ends. The CDR3 sequence: CASSFRGPTGDTQYF. Written as DNA, the CDR3 is TGTGCCAGCAGCTTCCGGGGGCCCACCGGAGATACGCAGTATTTT.

This chain's CDR3 is CASSLGPTHNSPLHF. The CDR3 DNA sequence: TGTGCCAGCAGCTTAGGACCGACGCATAATTCACCCCTCCACTTT. The chain uses TRBV7-3 and TRBJ1-6, with D hard to call. V shed 2 bases and J shed 5 bases, with 10 bases lying between them. Per the germline V gene, CDR1 is SGHTA and CDR2 is FQGTGA. This CDR3 is 15 amino acids long.

The table lists this clone with a count of one. The V gene is TRBV12-5, the J gene TRBJ1-1, with D possibly matching TRBD1 (5 bases). There are 14 residues in the CDR3. The germline CDR1 and CDR2 sequences are LGHNT and FRNRAP. Trimming took off 6 bases at V and 1 base at J, with 12 bases between the two ends. CDR3 in amino acids: CASGRREENTEAFF. CDR3 sequence (DNA): TGTGCTAGTGGCCGCAGGGAGGAGAACACTGAAGCTTTCTTT.